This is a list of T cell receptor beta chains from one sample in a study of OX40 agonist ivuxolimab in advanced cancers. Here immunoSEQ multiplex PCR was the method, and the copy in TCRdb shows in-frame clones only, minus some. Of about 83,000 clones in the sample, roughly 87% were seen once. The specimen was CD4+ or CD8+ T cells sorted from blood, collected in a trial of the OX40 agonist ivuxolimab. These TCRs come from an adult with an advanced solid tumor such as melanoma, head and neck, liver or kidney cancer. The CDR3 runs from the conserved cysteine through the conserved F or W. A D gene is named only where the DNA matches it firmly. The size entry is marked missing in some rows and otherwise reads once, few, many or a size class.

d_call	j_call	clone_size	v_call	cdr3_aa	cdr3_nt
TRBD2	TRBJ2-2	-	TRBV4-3	CASSQEGSAGTGELFF	TGCGCCAGCAGCCAAGAGGGATCAGCGGGGACCGGGGAGCTGTTTTTT
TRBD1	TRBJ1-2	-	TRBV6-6	CASSPGQGVGGYTF	TGTGCCAGCAGTCCGGGACAGGGAGTAGGGGGCTACACCTTC
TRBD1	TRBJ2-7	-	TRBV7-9	CASSLGQGEEQYF	TGTGCCAGCAGCTTAGGACAGGGAGAGGAGCAGTACTTC
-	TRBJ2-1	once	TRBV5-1	CASSLGPDNEQFF	TGCGCCAGCAGCTTGGGACCTGACAATGAGCAGTTCTTC
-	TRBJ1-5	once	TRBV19	CASTANSGADQPQHF	TGTGCCAGTACCGCAAATTCAGGAGCGGATCAGCCCCAGCATTTT
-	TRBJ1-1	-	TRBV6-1	CASSATSKAEAFF	TGTGCCAGCAGCGCAACCAGTAAAGCTGAAGCTTTCTTT
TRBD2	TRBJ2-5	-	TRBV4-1	CASSQDRGGETQYF	TGCGCCAGCAGCCAAGATCGGGGGGGAGAGACCCAGTACTTC
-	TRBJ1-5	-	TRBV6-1	CASSADQAFGNQPQHF	TGTGCCAGCAGTGCCGACCAGGCCTTCGGCAATCAGCCCCAGCATTTT
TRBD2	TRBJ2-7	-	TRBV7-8	CASSPRRVAGTYEQYF	TGTGCCAGCAGCCCTCGGCGGGTAGCGGGGACCTACGAGCAGTACTTC
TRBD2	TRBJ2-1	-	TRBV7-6	CASSLSGGNNEQFF	TGTGCCAGCAGCTTGAGCGGGGGAAACAATGAGCAGTTCTTC
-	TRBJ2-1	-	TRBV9	CASSVVGVPYNEQFF	TGTGCCAGCAGCGTAGTGGGGGTCCCTTACAATGAGCAGTTCTTC
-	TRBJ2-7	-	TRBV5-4	CASSPTVGSEQYF	TGCGCCAGCAGCCCTACAGTTGGAAGCGAGCAGTACTTC
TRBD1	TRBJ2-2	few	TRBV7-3	CASRAGGTGELFF	TGTGCCAGCAGGGCAGGGGGTACCGGGGAGCTGTTTTTT
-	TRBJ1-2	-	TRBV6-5	CASREPNYGYTF	TGTGCCAGCAGGGAACCTAACTATGGCTACACCTTC
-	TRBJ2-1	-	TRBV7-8	CASSVSLGNNEQFF	TGTGCCAGCAGCGTTTCACTAGGGAACAATGAGCAGTTCTTC
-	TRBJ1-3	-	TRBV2	CASSSQGQADTIYF	TGTGCCAGCAGTTCCCAGGGGCAAGCGGACACCATATATTTT
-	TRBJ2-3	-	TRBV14	CASSQATTADTQYF	TGTGCCAGCAGCCAAGCGACTACCGCGGATACGCAGTATTTT
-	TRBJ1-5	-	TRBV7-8	CASSLVGKNQPQHF	TGTGCCAGCAGCTTAGTGGGCAAAAATCAGCCCCAGCATTTT
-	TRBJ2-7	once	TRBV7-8	CASSLYRTSYEQYF	TGTGCCAGCAGCTTATACCGTACTTCCTACGAGCAGTACTTC
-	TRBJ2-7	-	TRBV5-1	CASSPRAATYEQYF	TGCGCCAGCAGCCCGCGGGCAGCTACCTACGAGCAGTACTTC
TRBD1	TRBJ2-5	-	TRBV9	CASSVGDRQETQYF	TGTGCCAGCAGCGTAGGGGACAGGCAAGAGACCCAGTACTTC
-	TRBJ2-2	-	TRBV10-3	CAIRPGPGTGELFF	TGTGCCATCAGGCCGGGACCGGGCACCGGGGAGCTGTTTTTT
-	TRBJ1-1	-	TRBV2	CASSSDGNTEAFF	TGTGCCAGCAGTTCGGACGGGAACACTGAAGCTTTCTTT
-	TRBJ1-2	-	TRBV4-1	CASSQDESRGGRPGYGYTF	TGCGCCAGCAGCCAAGATGAGAGTCGGGGAGGACGCCCAGGGTATGGCTACACCTTC
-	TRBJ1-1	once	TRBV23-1	CASSQSARYSTEAFF	TGCGCCAGCAGTCAATCGGCGCGATATAGCACTGAAGCTTTCTTT
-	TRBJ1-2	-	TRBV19	CASSTLTGFGYTF	TGTGCCAGTAGTACACTCACAGGTTTTGGCTACACCTTC
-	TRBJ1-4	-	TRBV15	CATSRVAGINEKLFF	TGTGCCACCAGCAGAGTCGCAGGAATTAATGAAAAACTGTTTTTT
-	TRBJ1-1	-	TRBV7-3	CASSLQGIAEAFF	TGTGCCAGCAGCTTACAGGGGATCGCTGAAGCTTTCTTT
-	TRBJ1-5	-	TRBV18	CASSPSAGSSNQPQHF	TGTGCCAGCTCACCATCCGCTGGTAGTAGCAATCAGCCCCAGCATTTT
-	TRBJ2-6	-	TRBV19	CASSTSPSSGANVLTF	TGTGCCAGTAGTACCAGTCCTAGCTCTGGGGCCAACGTCCTGACTTTC
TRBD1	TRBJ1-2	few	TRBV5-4	CASTTGTAYGYTF	TGTGCCAGCACAACCGGGACAGCCTATGGCTACACCTTC
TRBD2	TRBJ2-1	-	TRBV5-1	CASSPGASGGANEQFF	TGCGCCAGCAGCCCTGGGGCTAGCGGGGGGGCAAATGAGCAGTTCTTC
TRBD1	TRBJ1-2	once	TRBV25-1	CASSELQGVGYGYTF	TGTGCCAGCAGTGAACTGCAGGGGGTAGGTTATGGCTACACCTTC
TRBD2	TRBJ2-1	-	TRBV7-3	CASSLWSSGSNEQFF	TGTGCCAGCAGCTTATGGTCTAGCGGGAGCAATGAGCAGTTCTTC
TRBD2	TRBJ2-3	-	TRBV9	CASSVDSGGRAQYF	TGTGCCAGCAGCGTAGATAGCGGGGGCAGGGCGCAGTATTTT
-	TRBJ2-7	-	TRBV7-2	CASRTAGSSYEQYF	TGTGCCAGCAGAACGGCGGGGAGCTCCTACGAGCAGTACTTC
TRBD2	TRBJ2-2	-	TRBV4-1	CASSPPPGLAQGTGELFF	TGCGCCAGCAGCCCCCCGCCAGGACTAGCGCAGGGCACCGGGGAGCTGTTTTTT
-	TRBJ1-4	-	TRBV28	CASSPRGGASEKLFF	TGTGCCAGCAGTCCAAGGGGGGGCGCAAGTGAAAAACTGTTTTTT
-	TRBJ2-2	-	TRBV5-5	CASSPPAGHTGELFF	TGTGCCAGCAGCCCCCCAGCAGGTCACACCGGGGAGCTGTTTTTT
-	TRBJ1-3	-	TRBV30	CAWSRAVSGNTIYF	TGTGCCTGGAGTAGGGCCGTCTCTGGAAACACCATATATTTT
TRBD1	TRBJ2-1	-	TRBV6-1	CASDRDRGYNEQFF	TGTGCCAGCGACCGGGACAGGGGTTACAATGAGCAGTTCTTC
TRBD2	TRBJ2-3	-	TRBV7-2	CASGRGTYTDTQYF	TGTGCCAGCGGGCGGGGGACCTACACAGATACGCAGTATTTT
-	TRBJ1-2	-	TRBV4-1	CASSQDPPRGHGYTF	TGCGCCAGCAGCCAAGACCCCCCCAGGGGTCATGGCTACACCTTC
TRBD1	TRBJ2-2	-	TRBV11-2	CAWQGQGNTGELFF	TGTGCCTGGCAAGGACAGGGGAACACCGGGGAGCTGTTTTTT
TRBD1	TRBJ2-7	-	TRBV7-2	CASSLWDRGPLEQYF	TGTGCCAGCAGCTTGTGGGACAGGGGGCCACTCGAGCAGTACTTC
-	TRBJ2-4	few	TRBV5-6	CASRNWASRTKNIQYF	TGTGCCAGCAGAAATTGGGCTAGTAGGACCAAAAACATTCAGTACTTC